Listed here are 5 T cell receptor beta chains from one sample, sequenced in a study of CD8+ T cells in alopecia areata. cDNA serving as the sequencing template came from extracted, reverse transcribed RNA. Profiling relied on immunoSEQ multiplex PCR, and the TCRdb table lists in-frame clones only, not all of them. The repertoire consists of hundreds of thousands of clones, with approximately 61% occurring once and the leading ten covering more than 0.95%. Source: CD4+ T cells sorted from blood, taken at week 0. The receptors stem from a human donor with alopecia areata.

This clone turned up a few times. V gene TRBV2 combines with J gene TRBJ1-2; 7 bases match TRBD1. Losses at the gene ends were 3 bases for V and 7 bases for J; bases not matched to a gene: 5. The CDR3 consists of 13 residues. Germline V gives CDR1 SNHLY, CDR2 FYNNEI. The CDR3 DNA reads TGTGCCAGCAGTGAGGAGGGGACAGTTGGCTACACCTTC. This translates into CASSEEGTVGYTF.

Written as DNA, the CDR3 is TGTGCCAGCAGCTTATCCGGACATAGAGTAGATTTCTTT. Amino acids: CASSLSGHRVDFF. The chain recombines TRBV7-9 with TRBJ1-1, with a possible D match to TRBD1 (5 bases). In germline, CDR1 is SEHNR, CDR2 FQNEAQ (reference sequence). The V end was cut by 2 bases, the J end by 13 bases, with 17 bases between. There are 13 residues in the CDR3.

The chain combines TRBV30 with TRBJ1-1, with a weak D call TRBD1 (6 bases). V dropped 0 bases and J dropped 3 bases, with 11 bases sitting between them. In germline, CDR1 is GTSNPN, CDR2 SVGIG (reference sequence). The CDR3 extends over 14 amino acids. CDR3 residues: CAWSVWGADTEAFF. The CDR3 nucleotides are TGTGCCTGGAGTGTCTGGGGGGCAGACACTGAAGCTTTCTTT. Together with reference TRBV30 and TRBJ1-1, the CDR3 gives the full variable domain: SQTIHQWPATLVQPVGSPLSLECTVEGTSNPNLYWYRQAAGRGLQLLFYSVGIGQISSEVPQNLSASRPQDRQFILSSKKLLLSDSGFYLCAWSVWGADTEAFFGQGTRLTVV.

This clone has more than one count but fewer than ten. The same CDR3 is also encoded by other DNA sequences in this sample. The rearrangement joins TRBV29-1 to TRBJ2-3; D tentatively reads TRBD1 or TRBD2 (5 bases each). Looked up from germline, CDR1 is SQVTM and CDR2 is ANQGSEA. V was pared by 4 bases and J by 0 bases, with 11 bases between. The CDR3 consists of 14 residues. CDR3 sequence: CSVVFGGSTDTQYF. CDR3 nucleotide sequence: TGCAGCGTTGTTTTTGGGGGAAGCACAGATACGCAGTATTTT.

The CDR3 DNA follows: TGTGCCATCAGTGAGTCGCAAGGGGTGACTGAAGCTTTCTTT. It translates to CAISESQGVTEAFF. The J gene is TRBJ1-1, the V gene TRBV10-3; D is perhaps TRBD1 (5 bases). Germline V gives CDR1 ENHRY, CDR2 SYGVKD. Deletions cut 0 bases from V and 5 bases from J, with 10 bases between. The CDR3 runs to 14 residues.